The 15 T cell receptor beta chains presented below share a single source sample, sequenced in a study of shared clonotypes between healthy human individuals. Assay used: immunoSEQ multiplex PCR; TCRdb lists only in-frame clones, some missing. The table lists 2 million to 2.5 million clones, approximately 90% of them singletons. The sequencing sample was made of naive CD4+ T cells from PBMCs. Described subset: CD45RA+ positively selected. These receptors were taken from a man younger than 35 in good health. Some clones in this sample may be carry-over from other donors' samples.

This chain joins TRBV5-1 and TRBJ2-3, with D hard to call. V was clipped by 0 bases and J by 3 bases, with 8 bases between them. CDR3 length: 14 amino acids. CDR1 and CDR2 (germline): SGHRS, YFSETQ. CDR3 nucleotide sequence: TGCGCCAGCAGCTTGGAGGTGGCTACAGATACGCAGTATTTT. Translating it yields CASSLEVATDTQYF.

The CDR3 DNA reads TGTGCCAGTAGTAAAGGAGATGGCTACACCTTC. As protein: CASSKGDGYTF. The V and J genes are TRBV19 and TRBJ1-2; no definite D call. Germline V gene sequence: CDR1 LNHDA, CDR2 SQIVND (reference sequence). V lost 4 bases and J 6 bases, leaving 6 bases between the germline ends. CDR3 size: 11 residues.

The chain is built from TRBV2 and TRBJ2-3; 7 positions match TRBD2. The CDR3 extends over 13 amino acids. V was clipped by 4 bases and J by 8 bases; unmatched bases: 6. Germline V CDR1 and CDR2: SNHLY, FYNNEI. The CDR3 is CASSVKRDSTQYF. CDR3 nucleotides: TGTGCCAGCAGTGTTAAGCGGGACTCTACGCAGTATTTT.

This clone was observed once. The V and J genes are TRBV7-8 and TRBJ1-6; no reliable D call. The germline V gene encodes CDR1 SGHVS and CDR2 FQNEAQ. The germline V and J ends were trimmed by 6 bases and 7 bases, with 10 bases remaining between them. The CDR3 sequence is 13 residues long. The CDR3 DNA sequence: TGTGCCAGCAGTCGCGCAGCCAATTCACCCCTCCACTTT. Translating gives CASSRAANSPLHF.

The chain carries TRBV28 and TRBJ2-7; possible D gene TRBD1, 5 bases. The CDR3 covers 17 residues. The V gene's germline CDR1 is MDHEN and CDR2 SYDVKM. The germline V and J ends were trimmed by 6 bases and 7 bases, with 28 bases remaining between them. The CDR3 here is CASSRTVGAYLVGEQYF. Here the CDR3 DNA reads TGTGCCAGCAGCCGAACAGTAGGGGCCTATTTGGTGGGAGAGCAGTACTTC.

This clone showed up just once. The chain joins TRBV27 to TRBJ2-1; either TRBD1 or TRBD2 may supply D (6 bases each). The germline CDR1 and CDR2 sequences are MNHEY and SMNVEV (reference sequence). CDR3 size: 16 residues. Trimming cost V 6 bases and J 0 bases, with 15 bases left between them. The CDR3 sequence: CASRGRTDNSYNEQFF. The DNA of the CDR3 is TGTGCCAGCAGGGGGAGGACAGATAACTCCTACAATGAGCAGTTCTTC.

The rearrangement links TRBV5-1 to TRBJ2-4, with 7 bases identical to TRBD1. V lost 0 bases and J lost 8; bases outside the gene matches: 2. This CDR3 contains 13 residues. The germline V gene has CDR1 SGHRS and CDR2 YFSETQ. This chain's CDR3 is CASSLGQGDIQYF. As DNA, the CDR3 is TGCGCCAGCAGCTTGGGACAGGGCGACATTCAGTACTTC.

The chain links TRBV4-1 to TRBJ1-5; D gene ambiguous. This CDR3 spans 13 amino acids. The V end was cut by 3 bases, the J end by 5 bases, with 8 bases between. Germline lookup yields CDR1 MGHRA and CDR2 YSYEKL. The CDR3 region is CASSQEYYQPQHF. The DNA of the CDR3 is TGCGCCAGCAGCCAGGAGTACTATCAGCCCCAGCATTTT.

This clone was counted a single time. The chain combines TRBV9 with TRBJ2-1; the D gene is possibly TRBD2 (6 bases). Germline values: CDR1 SGDLS, CDR2 YYNGEE. The CDR3 has 15 residues. V shed 1 base and J shed 5 bases, with 13 bases lying between them. The CDR3 nucleotides read TGTGCCAGCAGCGTACTGGGGGGATCCCACAATGAGCAGTTCTTC. It codes for CASSVLGGSHNEQFF.

The V gene is TRBV5-1, the J gene TRBJ1-2, with TRBD1 as a possible D gene (5 bases). The V end was cut by 2 bases, the J end by 3 bases, with 11 bases between. The length of the CDR3 is 14 residues. The germline CDR1 and CDR2 sequences are SGHRS and YFSETQ. The CDR3 nucleotides read TGCGCCAGCAGCTTTGACAGTGGGTACTATGGCTACACCTTC. Amino acid sequence: CASSFDSGYYGYTF.

This sequence joins TRBV27 and TRBJ1-3, with D hard to call. Trimming cost V 8 bases and J 4 bases, with 15 bases left between them. The CDR3 covers 14 residues. Germline V gene lookup returns CDR1 MNHEY and CDR2 SMNVEV (reference sequence). This CDR3 reads CASSRSPSGNTIYF. In DNA form, the CDR3 reads TGTGCCAGCTCCCGCTCTCCGTCCGGAAACACCATATATTTT.

This clone was seen once. The chain carries TRBV7-2 and TRBJ2-3; D possibly uses TRBD1 or TRBD2 (5 bases each). Germline V lookup: CDR1 SGHTA, CDR2 FQGNSA. CDR3 length equals 18 residues. Between the trimmed V and J ends, which lost 2 bases and 5 bases, there was a span of 23 bases. CDR3 residues: CASSLNWAGLEGRDTQYF. Here the CDR3 DNA reads TGTGCCAGCAGCTTAAATTGGGCTGGCTTAGAGGGGAGAGATACGCAGTATTTT.

This sequence joins TRBV9 and TRBJ2-7; TRBD1 might be the D (6 bases). The CDR3 loop spans 15 amino acids. V was clipped by 3 bases and J by 3 bases, with 16 bases between them. Looked up from germline, CDR1 is SGDLS and CDR2 is YYNGEE. This CDR3 reads CASSASGQGFYEQYF. CDR3 DNA sequence: TGTGCCAGCAGCGCCTCCGGGCAGGGGTTCTACGAGCAGTACTTC. Full variable domain (rest looked up from reference TRBV9 and TRBJ2-7): DSGVTQTPKHLITATGQRVTLRCSPRSGDLSVYWYQQSLDQGLQFLIQYYNGEERAKGNILERFSAQQFPDLHSELNLSSLELGDSALYFCASSASGQGFYEQYFGPGTRLTVT.

Concerning this clone itself: This same CDR3 is encoded by further DNA sequences in the sample. The J gene is TRBJ1-5, the V gene TRBV5-6; 8 bases map to TRBD1. Trimming cost V 4 bases and J 4 bases; bases outside gene matches: 1. The germline V gene encodes CDR1 SGHDT and CDR2 YYEEEE. The CDR3 totals 13 residues. CDR3 protein: CASSRTGNQPQHF. Here the CDR3 DNA reads TGTGCCAGCAGCCGGACAGGGAATCAGCCCCAGCATTTT.

The chain has TRBV15 and TRBJ1-4; 8 bases agree with TRBD1. The CDR3 runs to 14 residues. The V gene's germline CDR1 is LNHNV and CDR2 YYDKDF (reference sequence). V was clipped by 9 bases and J by 6 bases; unmatched bases: 9. CDR3 loop: CATTPGQVYEKLFF. The CDR3 bases are TGTGCCACTACGCCGGGACAGGTGTATGAAAAACTGTTTTTT.